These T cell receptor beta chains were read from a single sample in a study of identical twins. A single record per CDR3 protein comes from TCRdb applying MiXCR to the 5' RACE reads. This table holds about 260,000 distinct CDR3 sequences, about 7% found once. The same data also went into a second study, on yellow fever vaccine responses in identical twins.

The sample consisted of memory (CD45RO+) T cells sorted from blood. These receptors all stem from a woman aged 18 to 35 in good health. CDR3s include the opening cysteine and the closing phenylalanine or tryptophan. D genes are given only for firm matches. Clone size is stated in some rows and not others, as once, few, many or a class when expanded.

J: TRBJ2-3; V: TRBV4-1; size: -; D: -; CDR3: CASSQSLAPQRDTQYF; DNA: TGCGCCAGCAGCCAAAGCCTGGCGCCCCAAAGAGATACGCAGTATTTT
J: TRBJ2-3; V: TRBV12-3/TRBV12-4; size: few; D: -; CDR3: CASSLAGGLSDTQYF; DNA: TGTGCCAGCAGTTTAGCGGGGGGGCTCTCAGATACGCAGTATTTT
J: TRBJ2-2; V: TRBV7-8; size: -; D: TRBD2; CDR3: CASSPKALLAGGPGGELFF; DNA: TGTGCCAGCAGCCCAAAAGCCCTCCTAGCGGGAGGGCCGGGCGGGGAGCTGTTTTTT
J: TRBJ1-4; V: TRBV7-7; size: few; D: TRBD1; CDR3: CASSYRTGAGEKLFF; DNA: TGTGCCAGCAGCTATCGGACAGGGGCTGGGGAAAAACTGTTTTTT
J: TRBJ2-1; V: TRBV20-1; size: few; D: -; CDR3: CSASWRGDHNEQFF; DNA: TGCAGTGCTAGCTGGAGGGGGGACCACAATGAGCAGTTCTTC
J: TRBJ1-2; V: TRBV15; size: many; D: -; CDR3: CATSRVGQPKLGYTF; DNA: TGTGCCACCAGCAGAGTAGGACAGCCGAAGCTCGGCTACACCTTC
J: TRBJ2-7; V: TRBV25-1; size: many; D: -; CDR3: CASSAGPPFSYEQYF; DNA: TGTGCCAGCAGTGCGGGGCCTCCCTTCTCCTACGAGCAGTACTTC
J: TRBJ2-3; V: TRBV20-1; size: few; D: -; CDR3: CSARDASRRTDTQYF; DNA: TGCAGTGCTAGAGATGCAAGCCGCCGCACAGATACGCAGTATTTT
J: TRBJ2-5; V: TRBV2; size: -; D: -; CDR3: CASLREIEETQYF; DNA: TGTGCCAGCCTAAGGGAGATTGAGGAGACCCAGTACTTC
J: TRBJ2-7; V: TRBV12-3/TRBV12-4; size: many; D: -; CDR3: CASSRSSYEQYF; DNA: TGTGCCAGCAGCCGTAGCTCCTACGAGCAGTACTTC
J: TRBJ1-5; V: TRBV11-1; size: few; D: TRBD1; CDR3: CASSRGDRDLYSNQPQHF; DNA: TGTGCCAGCAGCCGGGGGGACAGGGACCTCTATAGCAATCAGCCCCAGCATTTT
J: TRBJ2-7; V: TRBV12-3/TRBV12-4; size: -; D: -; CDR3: CASGAGYSYEQYF; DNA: TGTGCCAGCGGGGCCGGGTACTCCTACGAGCAGTACTTC
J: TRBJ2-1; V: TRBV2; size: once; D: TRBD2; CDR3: CASSRLAGDNKGEFF; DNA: TGTGCCAGCAGTCGTCTAGCGGGAGATAACAAGGGGGAGTTCTTC
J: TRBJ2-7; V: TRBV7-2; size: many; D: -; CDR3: CASSLVSNNEQYF; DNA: TGTGCCAGCAGCTTAGTTTCTAACAACGAGCAGTACTTC
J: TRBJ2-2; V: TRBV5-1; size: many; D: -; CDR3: CASSETANTGELFF; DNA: TGCGCCAGCAGCGAGACAGCGAACACCGGGGAGCTGTTTTTT
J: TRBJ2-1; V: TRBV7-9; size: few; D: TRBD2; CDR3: CASSLETGGPGSEQFF; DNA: TGTGCCAGCAGCTTAGAAACGGGAGGGCCAGGAAGTGAGCAGTTCTTC
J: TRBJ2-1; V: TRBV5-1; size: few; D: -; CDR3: CASSLKSSDEQFF; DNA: TGCGCCAGCAGCTTGAAGTCTAGCGATGAGCAGTTCTTC
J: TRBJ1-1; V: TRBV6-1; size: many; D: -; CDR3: CASSEMVNTEAFF; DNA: TGTGCCAGCAGTGAAATGGTGAACACTGAAGCTTTCTTT
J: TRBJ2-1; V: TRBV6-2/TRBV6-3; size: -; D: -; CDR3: CASSYFVFDEQFF; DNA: TGTGCCAGCAGTTACTTTGTGTTCGATGAGCAGTTCTTC
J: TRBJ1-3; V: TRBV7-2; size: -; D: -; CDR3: CASSLTRGGTIYF; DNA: TGTGCCAGCAGCTTGACCCGCGGGGGCACCATATATTTT
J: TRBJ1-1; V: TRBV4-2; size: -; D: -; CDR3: CASSQVSGGGTEAFF; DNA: TGTGCCAGCAGCCAAGTTAGCGGGGGCGGCACTGAAGCTTTCTTT
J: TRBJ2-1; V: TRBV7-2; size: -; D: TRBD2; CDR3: CASNPSGGSTYNEQFF; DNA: TGTGCCAGCAACCCAAGCGGGGGGTCCACCTACAATGAGCAGTTCTTC
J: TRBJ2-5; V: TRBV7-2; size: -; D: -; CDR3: CASRLGGAGFETQYF; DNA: TGTGCCAGCAGACTTGGGGGGGCGGGATTTGAGACCCAGTACTTC
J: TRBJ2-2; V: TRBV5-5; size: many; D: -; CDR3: CASSLVEDTGELFF; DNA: TGTGCCAGCAGCTTGGTTGAAGACACCGGGGAGCTGTTTTTT
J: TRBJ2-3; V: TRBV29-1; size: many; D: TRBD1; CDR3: CSALEGTADTQYF; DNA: TGCAGCGCCCTGGAAGGGACAGCCGATACGCAGTATTTT
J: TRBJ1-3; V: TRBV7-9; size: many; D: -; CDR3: CASSRGLMNTIYF; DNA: TGTGCCAGCAGCAGAGGACTTATGAACACCATATATTTT
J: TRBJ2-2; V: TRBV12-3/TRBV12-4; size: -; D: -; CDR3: CASSLLAFDTGELFF; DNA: TGTGCCAGCAGTTTACTAGCTTTCGACACCGGGGAGCTGTTTTTT
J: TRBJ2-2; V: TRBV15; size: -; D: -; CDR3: CATSRNRVGTGELFF; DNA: TGTGCCACCAGCAGGAACAGGGTCGGGACCGGGGAGCTGTTTTTT
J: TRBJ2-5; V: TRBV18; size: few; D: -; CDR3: CASSPQAAQETQYF; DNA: TGTGCCAGCTCACCTCAGGCAGCACAAGAGACCCAGTACTTC
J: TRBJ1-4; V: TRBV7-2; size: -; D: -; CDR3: CASSRILTDGNEKLFF; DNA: TGTGCCAGCAGCCGTATCCTAACGGACGGTAATGAAAAACTGTTTTTT
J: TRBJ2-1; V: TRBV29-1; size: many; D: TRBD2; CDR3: CSVGGTSGNKQFF; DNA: TGCAGCGTCGGGGGGACTAGCGGAAACAAGCAGTTCTTC
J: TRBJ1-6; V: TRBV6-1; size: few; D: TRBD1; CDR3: CASSEDRGPGGSPLHF; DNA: TGTGCCAGCAGTGAAGACAGGGGTCCTGGAGGATCACCCCTCCACTTT